The clone carrying this T cell receptor beta chain was detected only a few times. Antigen: not known. 5'RACE primed at constant segments yielded TCR alpha and TCR beta cDNA libraries bearing sample barcodes and UMIs. A single record per CDR3 protein comes from TCRdb applying MiXCR to the 5' RACE reads. The sample yields fewer than 650,000 distinct CDR3 sequences, 17% seen once. This specimen belongs to a study of T-cell memory formation after mild COVID-19. Findings and caveats of the study: Among clones peaking at day 37 in the second wave, SARS-CoV-2 specificity remained unconfirmed. Some SARS-CoV-2-responding clones were already detected in memory before infection.

The sequence was obtained from an adult woman who had mild COVID-19 (a few samples of this study predate the infection). Cell type and time point are not known. Sequencing was performed on PBMCs or a T cell subset sorted from them (not recorded which).

The CDR3 sequence is CASSPVAGAAYEQYF. The CDR3 region has the DNA TGCGCCAGCAGTCCAGTGGCGGGAGCGGCCTACGAGCAGTACTTC. The genes are TRBV5-1 and TRBJ2-7; 7 bases are a match to TRBD2. This CDR3 region has 15 residues. With V trimmed by 5 bases and J by 2 bases, 10 bases remained unmatched. Germline V gene data show CDR1 as SGHRS and CDR2 as YFSETQ.